The T cell receptor (beta chain) described here comes from a study of tumor-infiltrating lymphocytes in primary liver carcinoma. Study-level information: These patients were men and women whose ages were 30 to 69 years.

Germline V gene lookup returns CDR1 MNHEY and CDR2 SVGEGT. V lost 6 bases to trimming and J lost 3 bases, with 15 bases between them. This CDR3 has 14 residues. Overall study findings and caveats: All five tumor regions shared only about 7.5-24% of top clones. It was tumor-adjacent and tumor-blood pairs that overlapped less than tumor region pairs did.

Synthesis of TCR beta cDNA was carried out from 500 ng total RNA with a constant-region primer. Employing slightly modified ARM-PCR, three nested multiplex PCR rounds were run, and these gave rise to the TCR beta libraries. In the first two PCR rounds, TRBV1-TRBV30 forward primers were paired with a C-beta reverse primer, and each round lasted around 10 cycles. TCRdb reprocessed the multiplex PCR reads with MiXCR, giving one entry per CDR3 protein. The sample includes 60,000 to 90,000 distinct CDR3 sequences, roughly two thirds of them seen just once. Co-extraction of RNA and DNA was performed on about 19-31 mg of unsorted bulk tissue. This clonotype has a count of ten or more. The antigen remains unidentified.

The specimen sequenced was liver tumor tissue from sampling region 4. Subset described: tumor region T4, right-lateral pole. This receptor was taken from a middle-aged man with primary liver carcinoma and hepatitis B virus infection. V usage is TRBV6-2 or TRBV6-3 and J usage is TRBJ2-7, with D possibly being TRBD1 or TRBD2 (5 bases each). The CDR3 reads CASRSPGDLYEQYF. The CDR3 region has the DNA TGTGCCAGCAGGTCTCCCGGGGACCTCTACGAGCAGTACTTC.